This T cell receptor (beta chain) stems from a study of response to subunit inactivated influenza vaccine. MiXCR was run by TCRdb on the RT-PCR reads, yielding one entry per CDR3 protein. The sample has more than 250,000 distinct CDR3 sequences, 21% seen once; the top ten hold roughly 10%. There are a few counts of this clonotype. The CDR3 runs 15 residues. Losses at the gene ends were 6 bases for V and 2 bases for J; bases not matched to a gene: 10. The chain joins TRBV12-3 or TRBV12-4 to TRBJ2-7, with 7 bases lining up with TRBD2. The clonotype comes from a man between 50 and 70 years old who received an inactivated influenza vaccine. The starting material was PBMCs from blood, obtained less than 22 months after vaccination. DNA of the CDR3: TGTGCCAGCAGCCATCTAGCGGTCAATGCCTACGAGCAGTACTTC. Encoded protein: CASSHLAVNAYEQYF.